The table lists the clone carrying this TCR beta chain with a few counts. As yet, its antigen is unknown. Assay used: immunoSEQ multiplex PCR; TCRdb lists only in-frame clones, some missing. The table includes 80,000 to 100,000 clones, 75% to 85% detected once. These data originate in a study of PD-1 blockade in classical Hodgkin lymphoma. Notes on the study in general: Complete responders matched newly diagnosed patients in baseline diversity.

There was relapse after autologous stem cell transplantation in every patient, and there was variation in brentuximab vedotin exposure. This clonotype was obtained from a human donor with classical Hodgkin lymphoma. The sample here was peripheral blood mononuclear cells (PBMCs), taken before the second cycle of nivolumab.

In DNA, the CDR3 is TGTGCCAGCAGTGTGACTGTCTCTGGAAACACCATATATTTT. It translates to CASSVTVSGNTIYF. The chain employs TRBV6-1 and TRBJ1-3; D is ambiguous. Per germline, CDR1 MNHNS and CDR2 SASEGT. This CDR3 is built from 14 residues. The V end was cut by 4 bases, the J end by 0 bases, with 7 bases between.